The subject of this entry is one T cell receptor (beta chain). A single count supports this clone. Its antigen has not been determined. Qualities for individual bases were not recorded, and no much larger clone is one base off. Collaborating institutions collected whole blood in K2EDTA tubes following their own protocols. Collaborator samples were shipped for TCRbeta analysis as frozen whole blood, isolated PBMCs, or DNA extracted from either sample type. This entry comes from a study of blood T cell repertoires in COVID-19 (dated by TCRdb to the early 2020s). About the investigation overall: Samples covering the acute and convalescent phases of COVID-19 were provided by collaborators in the United States, Italy and Spain. The material from the prospective study consisted of cDNA or gDNA derived from T cells, B-cell-depleted T cells, or PBMCs. Deeply sampled blood TCRbeta repertoires from subjects exposed to, actively infected with, or recovered from COVID-19 were included in the dataset. The repertoires were released in a freely available public database intended as a resource for research on the immune response to SARS-CoV-2. The samples were drawn from two sources: the first 160 participants of the ongoing ImmuneRACE study, and 950 to 1,500 subjects contributed by 6 global collaborators. Sample metadata almost always included a de-identified subject ID, COVID-19 status, age in years and sex. HLA class I and class II types, where available, came from metadata supplied by the sample provider rather than from assay-based typing.

The immunoSEQ Assay, a bias-controlled multiplex PCR, was used to amplify TCRbeta CDR3 regions from genomic DNA. As for the authors' bioinformatics: The number of nucleated cells in each sample was estimated by amplification of reference gene primers within the assay. Sequence reads were collapsed and filtered to measure the absolute abundance of every unique TCRbeta CDR3 rearrangement. For each sample, productive Simpson clonality was calculated as the square root of Simpson's diversity index across productive rearrangements. This is the immuneACCESS table as TCRdb keeps it, with only in-frame sequences that have V and J called. A part of the clones is gone; compared with another copy, unresolved V genes explain less than half, and the rest is unexplained. V and J calls and clone size come straight from that table; D and trimming were deduced from the DNA. This sample gives about 190,000 clones in total; about nine tenths of them show up just once. Clones ranked in the top ten supply roughly 6.7% of the sample.

From a lookup of the germline V gene, CDR1 and CDR2 are SGHNT and YENEEA. The junction shows trimming of 3 bases on V and 5 bases on J, plus 19 bases between the germline ends. From the cysteine through the phenylalanine, the CDR3 covers 16 amino acids. The entry retains the CDR3 DNA only, 48 bases that are in frame from base 1. General findings and caveats noted by the study authors: The quantity of clinical and demographic metadata differed by source and by participant and was supplied without curation.

The source material was peripheral blood. The sequence joins TRBV11-3 to TRBJ2-5, and possibly TRBD1, on 6 matching bases. The TCR was taken from a man in his forties with acute or convalescent COVID-19. The DNA reads TGTGCCAGCAGCTTTGGTTTTGGGGGCGAAGGGGAGACCCAGTACTTC. It specifies CASSFGFGGEGETQYF.